This T cell receptor (beta chain) was sequenced during a study of blood T cell repertoires in COVID-19. Study at large: Nucleic acid was either cDNA or gDNA, and it came from T cells, B-cell-depleted T cells, or PBMCs.

The age range of participants was about 18 to 90 years, with residence in about two dozen US areas. Allocation to cohorts depended on clinical history reported by the participants. The data were produced by immunoSEQ multiplex PCR, yet TCRdb's version contains in-frame clones alone and is incomplete. The table shows approximately 300,000 clones, with about nine tenths occurring only once. Germline V gene data show CDR1 as LGHDT and CDR2 as YNNKEL (reference sequence). CDR3 size: 13 residues. V was clipped by 0 bases and J by 19 bases, with 16 bases between them. The specimen was PBMCs or T cells enriched from blood (not recorded which). This sequence originates from a woman in her 30s who had recovered from COVID-19. J is TRBJ2-6 and V is TRBV3-1 (or the pseudogene TRBV3-2); possibly TRBD1 for D (6 bases). The CDR3 reads CASSQDVGQSPTF. The CDR3 DNA reads as TGTGCCAGCAGCCAAGATGTTGGACAGTCCCCTACTTTC.